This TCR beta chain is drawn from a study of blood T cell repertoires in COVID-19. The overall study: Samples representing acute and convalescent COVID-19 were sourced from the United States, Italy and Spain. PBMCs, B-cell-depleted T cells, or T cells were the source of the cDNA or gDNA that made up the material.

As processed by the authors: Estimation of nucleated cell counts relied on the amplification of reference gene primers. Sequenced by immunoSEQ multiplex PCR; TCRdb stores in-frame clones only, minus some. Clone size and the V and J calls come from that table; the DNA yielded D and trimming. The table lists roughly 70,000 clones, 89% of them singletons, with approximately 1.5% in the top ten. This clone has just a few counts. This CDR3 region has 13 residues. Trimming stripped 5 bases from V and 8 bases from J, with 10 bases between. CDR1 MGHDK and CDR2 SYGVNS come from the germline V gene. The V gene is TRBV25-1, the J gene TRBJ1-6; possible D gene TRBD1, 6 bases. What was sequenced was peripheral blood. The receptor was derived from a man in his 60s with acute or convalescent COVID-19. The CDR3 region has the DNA TGTGCCAGCAGTAAAGCAGGGGATTCACCCCTCCACTTT. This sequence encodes CASSKAGDSPLHF.